The T cell receptor (beta chain) described here comes from a study of shared clonotypes between healthy human individuals. Study context: Donors consisted of a couple of women and three men between 18 and 49. CD4 naive cells filled three plates per donor, CD4 memory three, CD8 naive two and CD8 memory one.

Data came from immunoSEQ multiplex PCR; TCRdb stores just in-frame clones and leaves some out. The sample has 780,000 or so clones; about two thirds are singletons. The CDR3 is 13 residues long. Trimming removed 0 bases at V and 6 bases at J, with 8 bases between. Germline assignment: CDR1 LNHDA and CDR2 SQIVND (reference sequence). As regards this clone: The target antigen is unknown.

Findings of the study overall: Rarefaction analysis demonstrated incomplete sorted-subset sequencing notwithstanding large depth.

The chain couples TRBV19 to TRBJ1-1; possible D gene TRBD1, 5 bases. This receptor was identified in a woman in her twenties or thirties in good health. The sample consisted of memory CD4+ T cells sorted from blood. The subset is: CD45RA-negative fraction. Here the CDR3 DNA reads TGTGCCAGTAGTATAGAAGGGGAGGCTGAAGCTTTCTTT. Amino acids: CASSIEGEAEAFF.